The 29 T cell receptor beta chains listed next were all sequenced from one sample in a study of T-cell memory formation after mild COVID-19. TCRdb re-analysed the 5' RACE reads in MiXCR, keeping a single row per CDR3 protein. Of approximately 400,000 distinct CDR3 sequences in the sample, over 15% were seen once. The sequenced sample was PBMCs or a T cell subset sorted from them (not recorded which). These receptors came from a man younger than 30 who had mild COVID-19 (a few samples of this study predate the infection). Cell type and time point are not known.

The sample holds many counts of this clonotype. The chain joins TRBV3-1 to TRBJ1-4, with no clear D. Trimming took 3 bases from V and 6 from J, leaving 8 bases between them. This CDR3 comprises 13 residues. Germline V gives CDR1 LGHDT, CDR2 YNNKEL (reference sequence). CDR3 protein: CASSQVPYEKLFF. Here the CDR3 DNA reads TGTGCCAGCAGCCAGGTACCTTATGAAAAACTGTTTTTT.

V usage is TRBV6-1 and J usage is TRBJ1-6, with D possibly being TRBD1 (6 bases). In germline, CDR1 is MNHNS, CDR2 SASEGT. Trimming stripped 4 bases from V and 9 bases from J, with 19 bases between. This CDR3 has 16 residues. In nucleotides, the CDR3 is TGTGCCAGCAGTGTAAGGGGGGGGGCTGGTGGTTCACCCCTCCACTTT. Encoded protein: CASSVRGGAGGSPLHF.

This clonotype was detected many times. This chain connects TRBV7-2 to TRBJ1-2; 9 nucleotides agree with TRBD1. From germline, CDR1 is SGHTA and CDR2 FQGNSA. This CDR3 region has 15 residues. The ends lost 5 bases at V and 8 bases at J; junction bases unmatched: 12. The CDR3 here is CASSPGRDRVFGYTF. The CDR3 DNA is TGTGCCAGCAGCCCAGGCCGGGACAGGGTCTTCGGCTACACCTTC.

The chain carries TRBV6-5 and TRBJ1-6; 9 bases fit TRBD1. This CDR3 comprises 16 residues. In germline, CDR1 is MNHEY, CDR2 SVGAGI. V was pared by 4 bases and J by 10 bases, with 11 bases of the junction left unmatched. The CDR3 spells CASSSATGGRGSPLHF. CDR3 bases: TGTGCCAGCAGTTCTGCCACAGGGGGCCGAGGCTCACCCCTCCACTTT.

This clonotype showed up just a few times. The V and J genes are TRBV10-3 and TRBJ2-1, with D possibly being TRBD2 (6 bases). The V end was cut by 11 bases, the J end by 7 bases, with 24 bases between. This CDR3 is built from 15 residues. Germline V lookup: CDR1 ENHRY, CDR2 SYGVKD. CDR3 loop: CAAARVPSEANEQFF. The CDR3 DNA reads as TGTGCCGCGGCCAGGGTGCCTAGCGAAGCGAATGAGCAGTTCTTC.

This clonotype came up many times. The chain joins TRBV7-2 to TRBJ2-6; D is undetermined. CDR3 length: 13 residues. Per the germline V gene, CDR1 is SGHTA and CDR2 is FQGNSA. Trimming removed 6 bases from V and 4 bases from J, with 7 bases in between. The CDR3 loop is CASRFQGANVLTF. The CDR3 DNA is TGTGCCAGCAGATTTCAGGGGGCCAACGTCCTGACTTTC.

The V and J genes are TRBV20-1 and TRBJ1-2, with D uncertain. Germline loops: CDR1 DFQATT, CDR2 SNEGSKA (reference sequence). The CDR3 covers 13 residues. V was shortened by 0 bases and J by 0 bases, with 5 bases between the two germline ends. Written as DNA, the CDR3 is TGCAGTGCTAGAGAGGTGTCTAACTATGGCTACACCTTC. Protein sequence: CSAREVSNYGYTF.

This clonotype was counted a few times. The chain is built from TRBV21-1 and TRBJ1-5; the table's D call TRBD1 went unverified against the DNA. TRBV21-1 is listed as a pseudogene. CDR3 length: 18 residues. CDR3 coding DNA: TGTGCCAGCAGCAAAGCGCCCGGGGGCCGACATAGCAATCAGCCCCAGCATTTT. Its protein is CASSKAPGGRHSNQPQHF.

This clonotype occurred many times. The rearrangement uses TRBV5-1 and TRBJ2-7, with 10 positions matching TRBD1. J was trimmed by 6 bases and V by 0 bases; bases with no gene match: 6. The CDR3 has 15 amino acids. Germline V gene data show CDR1 as SGHRS and CDR2 as YFSETQ. The CDR3 loop is CASSLAGTGAFEQYF. CDR3 nucleotides: TGCGCCAGCAGCTTGGCCGGGACAGGGGCGTTCGAGCAGTACTTC.

This chain uses TRBV11-3 with TRBJ2-3, with 12 bases fitting TRBD2. In germline, CDR1 is SGHNT, CDR2 YENEEA. The V segment lost 5 bases and the J segment 7 bases; nucleotides outside the gene matches: 4. This CDR3 is 14 amino acids long. The chain's CDR3 is CASSRTSGVYTQYF. The CDR3 coding sequence is TGTGCCAGCAGCAGGACTAGCGGGGTCTATACGCAGTATTTT.

This clonotype was counted only a few times. The J gene is TRBJ2-1, the V gene TRBV14; 9 nucleotides align to TRBD2. The germline gives CDR1 SGHDN, CDR2 FVKESK. The CDR3 is made up of 15 amino acids. Germline trimming cut 4 bases from V and 8 bases from J; bases unmatched to any gene: 9. CDR3 region: CASSRFGTSFDEQFF. CDR3 in DNA: TGTGCCAGCAGCCGATTCGGGACTAGCTTCGATGAGCAGTTCTTC.

The chain recombines TRBV15 with TRBJ2-3; D gene uncertain. Deletions cut 0 bases from V and 1 base from J, with 14 bases between. The V gene's germline CDR1 is LNHNV and CDR2 YYDKDF (reference sequence). The CDR3 consists of 17 residues. CDR3 coding DNA: TGTGCCACCAGCAGAGACCGGACGCGGCAACGCACAGATACGCAGTATTTT. It encodes CATSRDRTRQRTDTQYF.

This clonotype was seen only a few times. The V call is TRBV4-1, the J call TRBJ2-1; D not resolved. With 4 bases removed from V and 7 bases from J, the gap between germline ends came to 17 bases. The germline V gene has CDR1 MGHRA and CDR2 YSYEKL. The CDR3 is 15 residues long. Here the CDR3 reads CASSLSSPEFNEQFF. The CDR3 DNA reads as TGCGCCAGCAGCCTATCCTCCCCTGAATTTAATGAGCAGTTCTTC.

The V and J genes are TRBV19 and TRBJ2-7; 10 bases align to TRBD1. The length of the CDR3 is 14 residues. Per germline, CDR1 LNHDA and CDR2 SQIVND (reference sequence). V shed 4 bases, J shed 5 bases, and the junction held 5 bases outside the gene matches. In nucleotides, the CDR3 is TGTGCCAGTAGTACTGGACAGGGGGGCAACGAGCAGTACTTC. Amino acid sequence: CASSTGQGGNEQYF.

The genes are TRBV5-6 and TRBJ2-4, with D perhaps TRBD1 or TRBD2 (5 bases each). The length of the CDR3 is 17 residues. V lost 4 bases, J lost 0 bases, and 17 bases lay in between. From germline, CDR1 is SGHDT and CDR2 YYEEEE. CDR3 region: CASSGGYGTIAKNIQYF. CDR3 nucleotides: TGTGCCAGCAGCGGGGGATACGGAACGATAGCCAAAAACATTCAGTACTTC.

This clonotype has just a few counts. The chain couples TRBV5-1 to TRBJ2-1; maybe TRBD1 (7 bases). CDR1 and CDR2 (germline): SGHRS, YFSETQ. The ends were cut back, 0 bases at V and 1 base at J, with 14 bases in the middle. There are 17 residues in the CDR3. DNA of the CDR3: TGCGCCAGCAGCTTGGCTAGACAGGGAGGTTCCTACAATGAGCAGTTCTTC. Translation: CASSLARQGGSYNEQFF.

V and J are TRBV19 and TRBJ1-5; maybe TRBD1 (5 bases). V was trimmed by 3 bases and J by 2 bases, leaving 5 bases between them. Germline V lookup: CDR1 LNHDA, CDR2 SQIVND (reference sequence). The CDR3 spans 13 residues. In nucleotides, the CDR3 is TGTGCCAGTAGTATGACAGGCAATCAGCCCCAGCATTTT. It yields the protein CASSMTGNQPQHF. The complete variable domain, with remaining parts taken from reference TRBV19 and TRBJ1-5, reads DGGITQSPKYLFRKEGQNVTLSCEQNLNHDAMYWYRQDPGQGLRLIYYSQIVNDFQKGDIAEGYSVSREKKESFPLTVTSAQKNPTAFYLCASSMTGNQPQHFGDGTRLSIL.

The sample holds many counts of this clonotype. This chain uses TRBV4-1 with TRBJ1-5; D is ambiguous. V was trimmed by 4 bases and J by 7 bases, leaving 17 bases between them. This CDR3 is built from 15 residues. Per germline, CDR1 MGHRA and CDR2 YSYEKL. CDR3 in amino acids: CASSPDDMGWQPQHF. CDR3 nucleotide sequence: TGCGCCAGCAGCCCAGATGACATGGGTTGGCAGCCCCAGCATTTT.

V gene TRBV5-1 combines with J gene TRBJ2-1; TRBD2 matches at 8 bases. Trimming took 4 bases from V and 3 from J; bases not matched to a gene: 3. Germline loops: CDR1 SGHRS, CDR2 YFSETQ. The CDR3 spans 14 residues. The CDR3 bases are TGCGCCAGCAGCGGCGGGACTAGCTACAATGAGCAGTTCTTC. Translating it yields CASSGGTSYNEQFF.

This clonotype turned up a few times. The V gene is TRBV10-3, the J gene TRBJ1-6; maybe TRBD1 (6 bases). Per germline, CDR1 ENHRY and CDR2 SYGVKD. The CDR3 has 14 residues. V was pared by 6 bases and J by 5 bases, with 11 bases between. The CDR3 coding sequence is TGTGCCATCAGAAGGACAGCTGATAATTCACCCCTCCACTTT. Translated, it gives CAIRRTADNSPLHF.

V is TRBV12-3 or TRBV12-4 and J is TRBJ1-6; TRBD1 might be the D (5 bases). There are 13 residues in the CDR3. The germline V and J ends were trimmed by 5 bases and 13 bases, with 15 bases remaining between them. The CDR3 reads CASSLQGWAPLHF. The CDR3 region has the DNA TGTGCCAGCAGTCTCCAGGGATGGGCTCCCCTCCACTTT.

This clonotype was detected many times. This chain links TRBV18 with TRBJ2-3; unclear D gene. The CDR3 length is 12 residues. The V end lost 3 bases, the J end lost 2 bases, and 3 bases lay between the germline ends. Germline assignment: CDR1 KGHSH and CDR2 LQKENI. CDR3: CASSPNTDTQYF. CDR3 sequence (DNA): TGTGCCAGCTCACCTAACACAGATACGCAGTATTTT.

The rearrangement joins TRBV20-1 to TRBJ2-2; possibly TRBD1 for D (6 bases). Germline V gene lookup returns CDR1 DFQATT and CDR2 SNEGSKA (reference sequence). The CDR3 contains 14 residues. Trimming shortened V by 3 bases and J by 1 base, and 9 bases separated the two germline ends. CDR3 sequence reads: CSASPGQNTGELFF. In DNA form, the CDR3 reads TGCAGTGCTAGCCCGGGACAGAACACCGGGGAGCTGTTTTTT.

The gene calls are TRBV29-1 and TRBJ2-1; tentatively, D is TRBD1 (5 bases). Trimming took off 7 bases at V and 12 bases at J, with 13 bases between the two ends. The CDR3 length is 10 residues. Germline-derived CDR1 and CDR2 are SQVTM and ANQGSEA. The CDR3 DNA sequence: TGCAGCGCCGAAACAGGTCGGCAGTTCTTC. Its translation: CSAETGRQFF.

The rearrangement links TRBV7-9 to TRBJ2-5, with 7 positions matching TRBD1. In germline, CDR1 is SEHNR, CDR2 FQNEAQ (reference sequence). The J segment lost 4 bases and the V segment lost 1 base, leaving 9 bases of the junction unmatched. The CDR3 totals 16 residues. DNA of the CDR3: TGTGCCAGCAGCTTAGATCTCGAAGCAGGGGGAGAGACCCAGTACTTC. Protein: CASSLDLEAGGETQYF. Looking up the rest from reference TRBV7-9 and TRBJ2-5 gives the full variable domain: DTGVSQNPRHKITKRGQNVTFRCDPISEHNRLYWYRQTLGQGPEFLTYFQNEAQLEKSRLLSDRFSAERPKGSFSTLEIQRTEQGDSAMYLCASSLDLEAGGETQYFGPGTRLLVL.

V and J are TRBV7-9 and TRBJ1-1; no reliable D call. This CDR3 contains 14 residues. CDR1 and CDR2 from the germline V gene are SEHNR and FQNEAQ (reference sequence). Between the trimmed V and J ends, which lost 4 bases and 7 bases, there was a span of 16 bases. CDR3 coding DNA: TGTGCCAGCAGCTACCCTAGGGTAATTGGTGAAGCTTTCTTT. Translating gives CASSYPRVIGEAFF.

The V gene is TRBV27, the J gene TRBJ1-5; D might be TRBD1 (6 bases). Trimming left V 6 bases short and J 4 bases short, with 10 bases between. CDR1 and CDR2 from the germline V gene are MNHEY and SMNVEV (reference sequence). The CDR3 totals 13 residues. CDR3 residues: CASRPTGNQPQHF. The CDR3 DNA reads TGTGCCAGCAGGCCTACAGGGAATCAGCCCCAGCATTTT.

The chain recombines TRBV7-9 with TRBJ1-2, with 8 bases fitting TRBD1. Germline CDR1 reads SEHNR; CDR2 reads FQNEAQ (reference sequence). The V segment lost 1 base and the J segment 4 bases; nucleotides outside the gene matches: 5. The CDR3 runs to 15 residues. For the CDR3, the DNA is TGTGCCAGCAGCTTAGATGGACAGGGTGTCTATGGCTACACCTTC. Translation gives CASSLDGQGVYGYTF.

This clonotype was picked up a small number of times. The chain couples TRBV20-1 to TRBJ1-6, with D tentatively TRBD1 (6 bases). Germline V gene lookup returns CDR1 DFQATT and CDR2 SNEGSKA (reference sequence). V was shortened by 6 bases and J by 0 bases, with 12 bases between the two germline ends. The CDR3 consists of 15 residues. CDR3 in DNA: TGCAGTGCCAAAGGAGGGGGCTCCTATAATTCACCCCTCCACTTT. Residues: CSAKGGGSYNSPLHF.